This T cell receptor (beta chain) was sequenced in a study of blood T cell repertoires in COVID-19. Overall study: Both acute and convalescent COVID-19 samples were obtained from the United States, Italy and Spain.

This clone has just one count. Germline V gene lookup returns CDR1 KGHSH and CDR2 LQKENI. The CDR3 consists of 14 residues. The ends were cut back, 5 bases at V and 5 bases at J, with 13 bases in the middle. This table comes from immunoSEQ multiplex PCR, and its TCRdb copy is limited to in-frame clones, with some not included. The sample has 95,000 to 110,000 clones; around 89% are singletons. Sequencing was done on a sample of peripheral blood. The TCR sequence derives from a man between 40 and 49 years old with active or convalescent COVID-19. The chain employs TRBV18 and TRBJ2-4; possibly TRBD1 for D (5 bases). CDR3 sequence (DNA): TGTGCCAGCTCAAAGGGGCAGACCGAAAACATTCAGTACTTC. It specifies CASSKGQTENIQYF.